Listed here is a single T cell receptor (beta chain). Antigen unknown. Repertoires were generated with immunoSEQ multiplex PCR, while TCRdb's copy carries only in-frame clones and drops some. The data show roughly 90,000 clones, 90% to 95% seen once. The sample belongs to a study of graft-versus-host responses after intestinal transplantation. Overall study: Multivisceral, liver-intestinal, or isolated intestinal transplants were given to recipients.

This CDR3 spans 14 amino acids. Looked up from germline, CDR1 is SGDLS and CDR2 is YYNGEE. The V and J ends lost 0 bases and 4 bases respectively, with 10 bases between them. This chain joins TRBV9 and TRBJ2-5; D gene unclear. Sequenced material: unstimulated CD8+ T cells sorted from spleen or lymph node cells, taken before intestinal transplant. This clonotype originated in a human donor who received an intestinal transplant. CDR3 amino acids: CASSVDLRGETQYF. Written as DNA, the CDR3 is TGTGCCAGCAGCGTAGATTTGAGAGGAGAGACCCAGTACTTC.